The clone carrying this T cell receptor (beta chain) was found once. V was clipped by 8 bases and J by 2 bases, with 10 bases between them. Per the germline V gene, CDR1 is SGHTA and CDR2 is FQGTGA. The CDR3 runs 13 residues. This sample stems from a study of T cells in Graves' hyperthyroidism and ophthalmopathy. Uncontrolled infection, other autoimmune disease, pregnancy or lactation excluded patients. Using RNA transcripts as the source, TCR beta CDR3 regions were amplified. When the TCR CDR3 underwent first-round RT-PCR, the HTBI primer set was used. Via MiXCR, TCRdb re-called the multiplex PCR reads, giving one row per CDR3 protein. The sample lists about 520,000 distinct CDR3 sequences, less than 25% occurring once.

The rearrangement joins TRBV7-3 to TRBJ1-3, with a weak D call TRBD1 (6 bases). The sequencing input was blood. The source is a man younger than 30 with Graves' hyperthyroidism. In DNA form, the CDR3 reads TGTGCCAGCCAACAGGGAGCTGGAAACACCATATATTTT. It yields the protein CASQQGAGNTIYF. The full variable domain, in which reference TRBV7-3 and TRBJ1-3 provide the parts outside the CDR3, is GAGVSQTPSNKVTEKGKYVELRCDPISGHTALYWYRQSLGQGPEFLIYFQGTGAADDSGLPNDRFFAVRPEGSVSTLKIQRTERGDSAVYLCASQQGAGNTIYFGEGSWLTVV.